Shown below are 15 T cell receptor beta chains from a single sample sequenced in a study of graft-versus-host responses after intestinal transplantation. TCRdb keeps only in-frame clones here, not all; method: immunoSEQ multiplex PCR. The sample has tens of thousands of clones, over 80% seen once; the top ten hold approximately 5.5%. These receptors lack a known antigen. The sequenced sample was unstimulated CD8+ T cells sorted from spleen or lymph node cells, obtained before intestinal transplant. These TCRs come from a human donor who received an intestinal transplant.

CDR3 nucleotides: TGCAGCGTTGAAGATTCGGCGCGGGAGGATGCCTACGAGCAGTACTTC. It specifies CSVEDSAREDAYEQYF. The chain recombines TRBV29-1 with TRBJ2-7, with 8 bases matching TRBD2. This CDR3 is built from 16 residues. The germline V gene has CDR1 SQVTM and CDR2 ANQGSEA. V was pared by 0 bases and J by 2 bases, with 9 bases of the junction left unmatched.

The chain uses TRBV27 and TRBJ2-7, with 10 bases fitting TRBD2. The CDR3 runs 15 residues. CDR1 and CDR2 from the germline V gene are MNHEY and SMNVEV (reference sequence). Trimming cost V 2 bases and J 6 bases; bases outside gene matches: 7. Here the CDR3 DNA reads TGTGCCAGCAGTTTAAGGCTAGCGGGGGTACTCGAGCAGTACTTC. As protein: CASSLRLAGVLEQYF.

For this clone: This CDR3 is also generated by other DNA sequences in the sample. This chain joins TRBV11-3 and TRBJ2-1, with 12 bases fitting TRBD1. The CDR3 runs 14 residues. Germline V CDR1 and CDR2: SGHNT, YENEEA. V trimming: 5 bases; J trimming: 8 bases; junction bases outside the gene matches: 4. CDR3 DNA sequence: TGTGCCAGCAGCACCGGGACAGGGGGCTATGAGCAGTTCTTC. Residues: CASSTGTGGYEQFF. The full variable domain, its missing parts supplied by reference TRBV11-3 and TRBJ2-1, is EAGVVQSPRYKIIEKKQPVAFWCNPISGHNTLYWYLQNLGQGPELLIRYENEEAVDDSQLPKDRFSAERLKGVDSTLKIQPAELGDSAVYLCASSTGTGGYEQFFGPGTRLTVL.

The chain links TRBV19 to TRBJ2-7, with D possibly being TRBD1 (6 bases). This CDR3 is 14 amino acids long. Deletions cut 1 base from V and 6 bases from J, with 13 bases between. Germline lookup yields CDR1 LNHDA and CDR2 SQIVND (reference sequence). The CDR3 loop reads CASSIVTGTGEQYF. CDR3 bases: TGTGCCAGTAGTATAGTTACAGGGACGGGCGAGCAGTACTTC.

This chain connects TRBV13 to TRBJ2-7; D is uncertain. V was shortened by 6 bases and J by 0 bases, with 9 bases between the two germline ends. Germline values: CDR1 PRHDT, CDR2 FYEKMQ (reference sequence). CDR3 size: 13 residues. CDR3 protein: CASSFSLSYEQYF. The CDR3 bases are TGTGCCAGCAGTTTCTCACTCTCCTACGAGCAGTACTTC. Complete variable domain (other parts from reference TRBV13 and TRBJ2-7): AAGVIQSPRHLIKEKRETATLKCYPIPRHDTVYWYQQGPGQDPQFLISFYEKMQSDKGSIPDRFSAQQFSDYHSELNMSSLELGDSALYFCASSFSLSYEQYFGPGTRLTVT.

The chain uses TRBV28 and TRBJ1-5; D gene unclear. V was pared by 5 bases and J by 3 bases, with 2 bases between. The CDR3 sequence is 11 residues long. Looked up from germline, CDR1 is MDHEN and CDR2 is SYDVKM. The CDR3 region is CASSVNQPQHF. In nucleotides, the CDR3 is TGTGCCAGCAGTGTCAATCAGCCCCAGCATTTT.

The V gene is TRBV7-3, the J gene TRBJ1-1; a weak D match, TRBD1 (6 bases). In germline, CDR1 is SGHTA, CDR2 FQGTGA. This CDR3 is 13 amino acids long. V lost 5 bases, J lost 6 bases, and 13 bases lay in between. Here the CDR3 reads CASSQGGSSEAFF. The CDR3 DNA is TGTGCCAGCAGCCAAGGGGGGAGCTCTGAAGCTTTCTTT.

The chain combines TRBV7-9 with TRBJ2-5; D gene uncertain. The germline CDR1 and CDR2 sequences are SEHNR and FQNEAQ (reference sequence). CDR3 size: 14 residues. The V end lost 1 base, the J end lost 2 bases, and 8 bases lay between the germline ends. CDR3 DNA: TGTGCCAGCAGCTTAGTGGGTGGGCAAGAGACCCAGTACTTC. Translated: CASSLVGGQETQYF.

This chain links TRBV11-2 with TRBJ2-7, with D perhaps matching TRBD2 (6 bases). The CDR3 covers 14 residues. The ends were cut back, 5 bases at V and 2 bases at J, with 13 bases in the middle. Germline CDR1 reads SGHAT; CDR2 reads FQNNGV. CDR3 residues: CASSGGLVPYEQYF. The CDR3 DNA sequence: TGTGCCAGCAGCGGAGGGCTGGTCCCCTACGAGCAGTACTTC.

The CDR3 DNA reads as TGTGCCAGCAGTCAGGGGAACACTGAAGCTTTCTTT. Amino acid sequence: CASSQGNTEAFF. J is TRBJ1-1 and V is TRBV6-5; a possible D gene is TRBD1 (5 bases). Looked up from germline, CDR1 is MNHEY and CDR2 is SVGAGI. The CDR3 runs to 12 residues. Trimming removed 5 bases at V and 1 base at J, with 5 bases between.

The chain combines TRBV6-6 with TRBJ2-7; D gene uncertain. V gave up 2 bases and J gave up 0 bases, with 8 bases separating them. CDR3 length: 14 amino acids. The germline CDR1 and CDR2 sequences are MNHNY and SVGAGI (reference sequence). In DNA form, the CDR3 reads TGTGCCAGCAGTTACCCCGAAACCTCCTACGAGCAGTACTTC. Translation: CASSYPETSYEQYF.

The chain employs TRBV4-2 and TRBJ2-2; 9 bases line up with TRBD2. The CDR3 is made up of 17 amino acids. CDR1 is LGHNA and CDR2 is YNFKEQ in the germline V gene. Trimming at V came to 4 bases and at J to 1 base, leaving 7 bases not matched to a gene. The CDR3 spells CASSPSGTSQNTGELFF. DNA of the CDR3: TGTGCCAGCAGCCCCTCCGGGACTAGCCAGAACACCGGGGAGCTGTTTTTT.

V usage is TRBV4-2 and J usage is TRBJ2-3, with 12 nucleotides matching TRBD2. V trimming: 2 bases; J trimming: 1 base; junction bases outside the gene matches: 4. The germline CDR1 and CDR2 sequences are LGHNA and YNFKEQ. The CDR3 totals 17 residues. For the CDR3, the DNA is TGTGCCAGCAGCCAAATCTCTAGCGGGGGGGGCACAGATACGCAGTATTTT. Its translation is CASSQISSGGGTDTQYF.

This chain uses TRBV4-1 with TRBJ1-1; maybe TRBD1 (5 bases). Germline V gene data show CDR1 as MGHRA and CDR2 as YSYEKL. This CDR3 has 14 amino acids. Trimming cost V 5 bases and J 3 bases, with 13 bases left between them. The CDR3 is CASSRIGVDTEAFF. The CDR3 DNA reads TGCGCCAGCAGCAGAATAGGGGTTGACACTGAAGCTTTCTTT.

The rearrangement uses TRBV13 and TRBJ2-1; D unresolved. This CDR3 spans 13 amino acids. CDR1 PRHDT and CDR2 FYEKMQ come from the germline V gene (reference sequence). Trimming shortened V by 1 base and J by 6 bases, and 7 bases separated the two germline ends. The CDR3 here is CASSLVVTNEQFF. The CDR3 nucleotides read TGTGCCAGCAGCTTAGTTGTAACCAATGAGCAGTTCTTC. Variable domain in full (rest from reference TRBV13 and TRBJ2-1): AAGVIQSPRHLIKEKRETATLKCYPIPRHDTVYWYQQGPGQDPQFLISFYEKMQSDKGSIPDRFSAQQFSDYHSELNMSSLELGDSALYFCASSLVVTNEQFFGPGTRLTVL.